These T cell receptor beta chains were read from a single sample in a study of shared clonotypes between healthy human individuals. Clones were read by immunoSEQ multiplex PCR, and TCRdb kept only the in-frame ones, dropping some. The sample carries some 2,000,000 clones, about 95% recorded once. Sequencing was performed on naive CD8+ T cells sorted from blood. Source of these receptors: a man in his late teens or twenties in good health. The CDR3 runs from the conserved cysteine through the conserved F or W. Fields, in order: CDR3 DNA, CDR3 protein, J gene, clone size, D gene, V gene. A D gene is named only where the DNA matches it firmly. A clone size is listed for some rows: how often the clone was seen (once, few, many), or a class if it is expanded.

cdr3_nt: TGCGCCAGCAGTTACCTCAGCGGCAGATCCTACGAGCAGTACTTC
cdr3_aa: CASSYLSGRSYEQYF
j_call: TRBJ2-7
clone_size: NA
d_call: NA
v_call: TRBV5-1

cdr3_nt: TGTGCCAGTAAATCGCCGGGACTAGCGAGCGAGCAGTACTTC
cdr3_aa: CASKSPGLASEQYF
j_call: TRBJ2-7
clone_size: NA
d_call: TRBD2
v_call: TRBV19

cdr3_nt: TGTGCCTGGAGTAAGGGGGTAACCTACAATGAGCAGTTCTTC
cdr3_aa: CAWSKGVTYNEQFF
j_call: TRBJ2-1
clone_size: few
d_call: NA
v_call: TRBV30

cdr3_nt: TGCGCCAGCAGTGAGTCGAGGACGGATGAAAAACTGTTTTTT
cdr3_aa: CASSESRTDEKLFF
j_call: TRBJ1-4
clone_size: NA
d_call: NA
v_call: TRBV10-1

cdr3_nt: TGTGCCAGCAGCTTGGCTGGCACGCAAGAGACCCAGTACTTC
cdr3_aa: CASSLAGTQETQYF
j_call: TRBJ2-5
clone_size: NA
d_call: NA
v_call: TRBV5-6

cdr3_nt: TGCGCCAGCAGCCAAGTCGGGACTGGAAACACCATATATTTT
cdr3_aa: CASSQVGTGNTIYF
j_call: TRBJ1-3
clone_size: NA
d_call: NA
v_call: TRBV4-1

cdr3_nt: TGTGCCAGCAGCCCAAGGACAGGTTCGGGCTACACCTTC
cdr3_aa: CASSPRTGSGYTF
j_call: TRBJ1-2
clone_size: NA
d_call: TRBD1
v_call: TRBV7-9

cdr3_nt: TGTGCCAGCAGTGATCCCGGGACTAGCGGGACGGATACGCAGTATTTT
cdr3_aa: CASSDPGTSGTDTQYF
j_call: TRBJ2-3
clone_size: NA
d_call: TRBD2
v_call: TRBV2

cdr3_nt: TGCGCCAGCAGCTGGACTAGCGGGAGTAAGGTTGATGAGCAGTTCTTC
cdr3_aa: CASSWTSGSKVDEQFF
j_call: TRBJ2-1
clone_size: NA
d_call: TRBD2
v_call: TRBV5-1

cdr3_nt: TGTGCCAGCAGCTTAGATGCGGGGGGAACTAGCACAGATACGCAGTATTTT
cdr3_aa: CASSLDAGGTSTDTQYF
j_call: TRBJ2-3
clone_size: NA
d_call: TRBD2
v_call: TRBV11-2

cdr3_nt: TGCGCCAGCACTCCCCTGAGGGGAGATGAAGATCATGGCTACACCTTC
cdr3_aa: CASTPLRGDEDHGYTF
j_call: TRBJ1-2
clone_size: NA
d_call: NA
v_call: TRBV5-1

cdr3_nt: TGTGCCAGCAGCTTCGGGGGGGCCAGGGAGCAGTTCTTC
cdr3_aa: CASSFGGAREQFF
j_call: TRBJ2-1
clone_size: NA
d_call: TRBD2
v_call: TRBV11-3

cdr3_nt: TGTGCCAGCAGTGAACGGACAGGGGAATATACCGGGGAGCTGTTTTTT
cdr3_aa: CASSERTGEYTGELFF
j_call: TRBJ2-2
clone_size: NA
d_call: TRBD1
v_call: TRBV2

cdr3_nt: TGTGCCAGCAGCGGGACAGGGGTCAACACTGAAGCTTTCTTT
cdr3_aa: CASSGTGVNTEAFF
j_call: TRBJ1-1
clone_size: NA
d_call: TRBD1
v_call: TRBV9

cdr3_nt: TGTGCCAGCAGCCCCGTAGCGGGGGCCCTTTTCTACGAGCAGTACTTC
cdr3_aa: CASSPVAGALFYEQYF
j_call: TRBJ2-7
clone_size: NA
d_call: TRBD2
v_call: TRBV7-9

cdr3_nt: TGTGCCAGCAGGGACATACTAGAAGAGACCCAGTACTTC
cdr3_aa: CASRDILEETQYF
j_call: TRBJ2-5
clone_size: NA
d_call: NA
v_call: TRBV25-1

cdr3_nt: TGTGCCAGCAGCGCCGACGATGGCGGGTCCTACGAGCAGTACTTC
cdr3_aa: CASSADDGGSYEQYF
j_call: TRBJ2-7
clone_size: NA
d_call: NA
v_call: TRBV9

cdr3_nt: TGTGCCAGCAGCTTACAGGGGGGAAAAGGCACAGATACGCAGTATTTT
cdr3_aa: CASSLQGGKGTDTQYF
j_call: TRBJ2-3
clone_size: NA
d_call: TRBD1
v_call: TRBV5-4

cdr3_nt: TGTGCCAGCAGTGAAGGATGGCCAGATAATTCACCCCTCCACTTT
cdr3_aa: CASSEGWPDNSPLHF
j_call: TRBJ1-6
clone_size: NA
d_call: NA
v_call: TRBV6-1

cdr3_nt: TGTGCCAGCAGTTACGGGACGGGCACCGGGGAGCTGTTTTTT
cdr3_aa: CASSYGTGTGELFF
j_call: TRBJ2-2
clone_size: NA
d_call: NA
v_call: TRBV6-5

cdr3_nt: TGTGCCAGCAGCCCTTCCCGACCTTGGGCTAACTATGGCTACACCTTC
cdr3_aa: CASSPSRPWANYGYTF
j_call: TRBJ1-2
clone_size: NA
d_call: NA
v_call: TRBV7-3

cdr3_nt: TGTGCCAGCAGCTTAGCACAGGGGCGGGACGAGCAGTACTTC
cdr3_aa: CASSLAQGRDEQYF
j_call: TRBJ2-7
clone_size: NA
d_call: TRBD1
v_call: TRBV7-9

cdr3_nt: TGCGCCAGCAGCCAAGATATGGAATCCGACGCTTTCTTT
cdr3_aa: CASSQDMESDAFF
j_call: TRBJ1-1
clone_size: NA
d_call: NA
v_call: TRBV4-3

cdr3_nt: TGTGCCAGCAGTGAACAATGGGGTACTGGCGAGCAGTACTTC
cdr3_aa: CASSEQWGTGEQYF
j_call: TRBJ2-7
clone_size: NA
d_call: NA
v_call: TRBV2

cdr3_nt: TGCAGCGTTTGGGTTGGGACTCACTATGGCTACACCTTC
cdr3_aa: CSVWVGTHYGYTF
j_call: TRBJ1-2
clone_size: NA
d_call: NA
v_call: TRBV29-1

cdr3_nt: TGTGCCAGCATTAACGCGGCAGCAAGCTCCTACGAGCAGTACTTC
cdr3_aa: CASINAAASSYEQYF
j_call: TRBJ2-7
clone_size: NA
d_call: NA
v_call: TRBV7-2

cdr3_nt: TGTGCCAGCAGTGAAGCGCCCGACAGCCCTGGAAACACCATATATTTT
cdr3_aa: CASSEAPDSPGNTIYF
j_call: TRBJ1-3
clone_size: NA
d_call: NA
v_call: TRBV2

cdr3_nt: TGTGCCAGCAGCGCTAGCGGGGGCCTCCAAGAGACCCAGTACTTC
cdr3_aa: CASSASGGLQETQYF
j_call: TRBJ2-5
clone_size: NA
d_call: TRBD2
v_call: TRBV13

cdr3_nt: TGTGCCAGCAGTTTCGTGTTATGGGATGAGCAGTTCTTC
cdr3_aa: CASSFVLWDEQFF
j_call: TRBJ2-1
clone_size: NA
d_call: NA
v_call: TRBV27

cdr3_nt: TGTGCCAGCAGTTTTGTAGCTTCCCAGAACACCTACGAGCAGTACTTC
cdr3_aa: CASSFVASQNTYEQYF
j_call: TRBJ2-7
clone_size: NA
d_call: NA
v_call: TRBV27

cdr3_nt: TGTGCCAGCTCACCCTATGGGGGGGATTACGAGCAGTACTTC
cdr3_aa: CASSPYGGDYEQYF
j_call: TRBJ2-7
clone_size: NA
d_call: TRBD2
v_call: TRBV18

cdr3_nt: TGTGCCAGCAGCTTGGCGGGGGCCGGGGTTAATTCACCCCTCCACTTT
cdr3_aa: CASSLAGAGVNSPLHF
j_call: TRBJ1-6
clone_size: once
d_call: NA
v_call: TRBV5-6

cdr3_nt: TGTGCCAGCAGTTTATTTCCGGGGGGACCTTACTACGAGCAGTACTTC
cdr3_aa: CASSLFPGGPYYEQYF
j_call: TRBJ2-7
clone_size: NA
d_call: TRBD2
v_call: TRBV27

cdr3_nt: TGCGCCAGCAGCCAAGAAACGGAGGCAGGGCGGGAAAAACTGTTTTTT
cdr3_aa: CASSQETEAGREKLFF
j_call: TRBJ1-4
clone_size: once
d_call: NA
v_call: TRBV4-1

cdr3_nt: TGCGCCAGCAGTGAGTCCGGCTCGCACCCCGGGGAGCTGTTTTTT
cdr3_aa: CASSESGSHPGELFF
j_call: TRBJ2-2
clone_size: once
d_call: NA
v_call: TRBV10-2

cdr3_nt: TGCGCCAGCAGCCCCGCCGGCGGGTACGAGCAGTACTTC
cdr3_aa: CASSPAGGYEQYF
j_call: TRBJ2-7
clone_size: NA
d_call: NA
v_call: TRBV4-3

cdr3_nt: TGTGCCTGGTGGACTCCCTACGAGCAGTACTTC
cdr3_aa: CAWWTPYEQYF
j_call: TRBJ2-7
clone_size: once
d_call: NA
v_call: TRBV30

cdr3_nt: TGCGCCAGCAGCTCACTAGAAGGGTACACTGAAGCTTTCTTT
cdr3_aa: CASSSLEGYTEAFF
j_call: TRBJ1-1
clone_size: NA
d_call: NA
v_call: TRBV5-1

cdr3_nt: TGTGCCAGCAGTGTTGGGTCCGGGGAGCTGTTTTTT
cdr3_aa: CASSVGSGELFF
j_call: TRBJ2-2
clone_size: NA
d_call: NA
v_call: TRBV6-4

cdr3_nt: TGTGCCAGCAGCCCACCGGGACAAAGTGGGAACACTGAAGCTTTCTTT
cdr3_aa: CASSPPGQSGNTEAFF
j_call: TRBJ1-1
clone_size: NA
d_call: NA
v_call: TRBV7-6

cdr3_nt: TGTGCCAGCAGCGGAGACGGGGATACGCAGTATTTT
cdr3_aa: CASSGDGDTQYF
j_call: TRBJ2-3
clone_size: NA
d_call: NA
v_call: TRBV7-9

cdr3_nt: TGTGCCAGCAGCGGAGGGACTAGCGGGGCCTACGAGCAGTACTTC
cdr3_aa: CASSGGTSGAYEQYF
j_call: TRBJ2-7
clone_size: NA
d_call: TRBD2
v_call: TRBV9

cdr3_nt: TGCGCCAGCTCCCCCGGGACGATAAGCTCCTACGAGCAGTACTTC
cdr3_aa: CASSPGTISSYEQYF
j_call: TRBJ2-7
clone_size: NA
d_call: NA
v_call: TRBV5-1

cdr3_nt: TGTGCCAGCAGTTACTCAGGGACCCACGAGCAGTACTTC
cdr3_aa: CASSYSGTHEQYF
j_call: TRBJ2-7
clone_size: once
d_call: NA
v_call: TRBV6-6

cdr3_nt: TGTGCCTGGAGTACGGGGGCTGGGGCCAACGTCCTGACTTTC
cdr3_aa: CAWSTGAGANVLTF
j_call: TRBJ2-6
clone_size: NA
d_call: NA
v_call: TRBV30

cdr3_nt: TGTGCCAGCAGTTTGACAGGGGACGGGGAGCTGTTTTTT
cdr3_aa: CASSLTGDGELFF
j_call: TRBJ2-2
clone_size: NA
d_call: TRBD1
v_call: TRBV5-4

cdr3_nt: TGCGCCAGCAGCCAAGATTGGCTCACCCGGGATCAGCCCCAGCATTTT
cdr3_aa: CASSQDWLTRDQPQHF
j_call: TRBJ1-5
clone_size: NA
d_call: NA
v_call: TRBV4-1

cdr3_nt: TGTGCCAGCAGCTTGTGGGCAGGAGATAGCAATCAGCCCCAGCATTTT
cdr3_aa: CASSLWAGDSNQPQHF
j_call: TRBJ1-5
clone_size: NA
d_call: NA
v_call: TRBV5-8

cdr3_nt: TGTGCCAGTAGTTCCCGGGTGGGGAATCAGCCCCAGCATTTT
cdr3_aa: CASSSRVGNQPQHF
j_call: TRBJ1-5
clone_size: NA
d_call: NA
v_call: TRBV19

cdr3_nt: TGTGCCAGTAGTGTAGACAGGGATCGCTATGGCTACACCTTC
cdr3_aa: CASSVDRDRYGYTF
j_call: TRBJ1-2
clone_size: NA
d_call: TRBD1
v_call: TRBV19

cdr3_nt: TGTGCCTGGATGTTGACTAGCGGGAGAGGTGAGCAGTTCTTC
cdr3_aa: CAWMLTSGRGEQFF
j_call: TRBJ2-1
clone_size: NA
d_call: TRBD2
v_call: TRBV30

cdr3_nt: TGTGCCGGGTCCCGGGACAGGGGTTTAAACGAAAAACTGTTTTTT
cdr3_aa: CAGSRDRGLNEKLFF
j_call: TRBJ1-4
clone_size: NA
d_call: TRBD1
v_call: TRBV2

cdr3_nt: TGTGCCAGCAGCGACCAGACTAGCGGGAGCGCCGGGGAGCTGTTTTTT
cdr3_aa: CASSDQTSGSAGELFF
j_call: TRBJ2-2
clone_size: NA
d_call: TRBD2
v_call: TRBV7-2

cdr3_nt: TGTGCCAGCAGCTCTAGGACTGCCTACGAGCAGTACTTC
cdr3_aa: CASSSRTAYEQYF
j_call: TRBJ2-7
clone_size: NA
d_call: NA
v_call: TRBV13

cdr3_nt: TGCGCCAGCAGCCAAGCAGGGAACCCTTACGAGCAGTACTTC
cdr3_aa: CASSQAGNPYEQYF
j_call: TRBJ2-7
clone_size: NA
d_call: NA
v_call: TRBV4-1

cdr3_nt: TGCGCCAGCGGGGAGTACAATGAGCAGTTCTTC
cdr3_aa: CASGEYNEQFF
j_call: TRBJ2-1
clone_size: NA
d_call: NA
v_call: TRBV10-1

cdr3_nt: TGTGCCGCAGGGGTTGGGAATCAGCCCCAGCATTTT
cdr3_aa: CAAGVGNQPQHF
j_call: TRBJ1-5
clone_size: once
d_call: NA
v_call: TRBV19

cdr3_nt: TGTGCCAGCAGCTTAGTTCAGGGGTTTGGAAACACCATATATTTT
cdr3_aa: CASSLVQGFGNTIYF
j_call: TRBJ1-3
clone_size: NA
d_call: NA
v_call: TRBV7-9

cdr3_nt: TGTGCCAGCACCCTCAACCGTTTTTCGAACACTGAAGCTTTCTTT
cdr3_aa: CASTLNRFSNTEAFF
j_call: TRBJ1-1
clone_size: NA
d_call: NA
v_call: TRBV28

cdr3_nt: TGTGCCAGCAGCCCCCCCCTACACGGCGGGAGTGAAAAACTGTTTTTT
cdr3_aa: CASSPPLHGGSEKLFF
j_call: TRBJ1-4
clone_size: once
d_call: NA
v_call: TRBV7-9